These T cell receptor beta chains were read from a single sample in a study of vaccination effects on CD4 cells after COVID-19. Antigen specificity for these receptors is unknown. The table came from immunoSEQ multiplex PCR; TCRdb's copy has only in-frame clones and leaves some out. The data contain tens of thousands of clones, 78% of them singletons. The sequencing used CD4+ T cells from PBMCs cultured without peptide, collected after COVID-19 vaccination. All receptors derive from a human donor who received a COVID-19 vaccine. Each CDR3 is given with its conserved first and last residue. D genes are given only for firm matches. Not all rows give a size; the values are once, few, many and, for expanded clones, a class.

clone size | J gene | V gene | D gene | CDR3 protein | CDR3 DNA
- | TRBJ1-4 | TRBV4-1 | - | CASSPDQPRTGRATNEKLFF | TGCGCCAGCAGCCCCGACCAGCCTAGAACAGGAAGGGCAACTAATGAAAAACTGTTTTTT
- | TRBJ2-7 | TRBV30 | - | CACKGTSNEQYF | TGTGCCTGTAAAGGGACGTCAAACGAGCAGTACTTC
once | TRBJ1-2 | TRBV12-3/TRBV12-4 | - | CASSLSGSGYTF | TGTGCCAGCAGTTTATCAGGTAGCGGCTACACCTTC
- | TRBJ1-2 | TRBV5-4 | - | CASSLSQLSGYGYTF | TGTGCCAGCAGCTTGTCACAGCTCTCGGGCTATGGCTACACCTTC
once | TRBJ2-5 | TRBV5-1 | - | CASSLEAGQETQYF | TGCGCCAGCAGCTTGGAGGCGGGGCAAGAGACCCAGTACTTC
- | TRBJ1-1 | TRBV5-1 | - | CASSLKVLGGMNTEAFF | TGCGCCAGCAGCTTGAAGGTTTTGGGGGGCATGAACACTGAAGCTTTCTTT
- | TRBJ1-2 | TRBV28 | - | CASSHGGAPGYTF | TGTGCCAGCAGCCACGGGGGGGCCCCGGGCTACACCTTC
- | TRBJ2-7 | TRBV3-1/TRBV3-2 | - | CASSQVNSLTDEQYF | TGTGCCAGCAGCCAAGTGAACAGTTTGACCGACGAGCAGTACTTC
- | TRBJ1-1 | TRBV3-1/TRBV3-2 | - | CASSRVAHTEAFF | TGTGCCAGCAGCCGGGTTGCGCACACTGAAGCTTTCTTT
- | TRBJ2-4 | TRBV6-5 | - | CASSYSLGVAKNIQYF | TGTGCCAGCAGTTACTCCTTGGGGGTAGCCAAAAACATTCAGTACTTC
- | TRBJ1-3 | TRBV7-2 | TRBD1 | CASSLVAKRDRFNTIYF | TGTGCCAGCAGCTTAGTAGCTAAACGGGACAGGTTCAACACCATATATTTT
- | TRBJ2-1 | TRBV24-1 | TRBD2 | CATSDFGTRSINEQFF | TGTGCCACCAGTGATTTTGGGACTAGAAGTATCAATGAGCAGTTCTTC